This is a list of T cell receptor beta chains from one sample in a study of identical twins. TCRdb reprocessed the 5' RACE reads with MiXCR, giving one entry per CDR3 protein. The sample holds 300,000 or so distinct CDR3 sequences, 9.5% seen once. This same sample was also part of a study on yellow fever vaccine responses in identical twins.

Sequencing used CD8+ T cells sorted from blood. These TCRs come from a woman aged 18-30 years in good health. The CDR3 runs from the conserved cysteine through the conserved F or W. D genes are given only for firm matches. Only some rows state a clone size, as once, few, many or a class for expanded clones.

v_gene	j_gene	abundance	d_gene	CDR3nt	CDR3aa
TRBV20-1	TRBJ2-2	many	-	TGCAGTGCTACCCAGGGACTTCCGGTGGGCACCGGGGAGCTGTTTTTT	CSATQGLPVGTGELFF
TRBV6-5	TRBJ2-2	-	-	TGTGCCAGCAGTTACGGGACCGCGAACACCGGGGAGCTGTTTTTT	CASSYGTANTGELFF
TRBV29-1	TRBJ2-7	-	-	TGCAGCGTTGATTCGAGGAACGAGCAGTACTTC	CSVDSRNEQYF
TRBV7-4	TRBJ2-2	many	-	TGTGCCAGCAGCCTACCCGTCACCGGGGAGCTGTTTTTT	CASSLPVTGELFF
TRBV20-1	TRBJ2-7	few	-	TGCAGTGCTAGAGACCTGCGGGACCGCCCCTTCGAGCAGTACTTC	CSARDLRDRPFEQYF
TRBV9	TRBJ1-6	many	-	TGTGCCAGCAGCCCAGAGGGAAATTCACCCCTCCACTTT	CASSPEGNSPLHF
TRBV20-1	TRBJ2-3	many	-	TGCAGTGCTAGAGCACGCCCGGGGCGGGTCCGCACAGATACGCAGTATTTT	CSARARPGRVRTDTQYF
TRBV15	TRBJ2-1	many	TRBD1	TGTGCCACCAGCAGAAATCCCCCTGGGACAGGGGAGCAGTTCTTC	CATSRNPPGTGEQFF
TRBV20-1	TRBJ2-3	many	TRBD2	TGCAGTGCTAGTCGCGGACTAGCGGGAGACCTCACAGATACGCAGTATTTT	CSASRGLAGDLTDTQYF
TRBV4-3	TRBJ2-3	many	-	TGCGCCAGCAGCCCCTCCTATACAGATACGCAGTATTTT	CASSPSYTDTQYF
TRBV29-1	TRBJ2-5	many	-	TGCAGCGTTGAAGAGCCCCCGGGATACCAAGAGACCCAGTACTTC	CSVEEPPGYQETQYF
TRBV27	TRBJ2-2	few	-	TGTGCCAGCGGCGTGACAGGGAACACCGGGGAGCTGTTTTTT	CASGVTGNTGELFF
TRBV6-5	TRBJ2-5	few	-	TGTGCCAGCAGTTACTTAACATCTTCAGAGACCCAGTACTTC	CASSYLTSSETQYF
TRBV7-9	TRBJ1-1	many	-	TGTGCCAGCAGCTCGGGGGTGCGCCCTGAAGCTTTCTTT	CASSSGVRPEAFF
TRBV30	TRBJ2-4	few	-	TGTGCCTGGAGTGTACTTGTCGGTGGGGACATTCAGTACTTC	CAWSVLVGGDIQYF
TRBV18	TRBJ2-5	-	-	TGTGCCAGCTCACCACAGGGTGACATTGAAGAGACCCAGTACTTC	CASSPQGDIEETQYF
TRBV7-9	TRBJ2-5	-	-	TGTGCCAGCAGCACCAACAGTGAGACCCAGTACTTC	CASSTNSETQYF
TRBV4-1	TRBJ1-1	many	-	TGCGCCAGCAGCCAAGCACAGGGAGACACTGAAGCTTTCTTT	CASSQAQGDTEAFF
TRBV27	TRBJ2-7	many	TRBD1	TGTGCCAGCAGGGACAGGGATGGGTCCTACGAGCAGTACTTC	CASRDRDGSYEQYF
TRBV20-1	TRBJ2-7	-	TRBD1	TGCAGTGCTAGAGTCTGGGCAGGGGGCTACGAGCAGTACTTC	CSARVWAGGYEQYF
TRBV5-5	TRBJ2-7	-	TRBD1	TGTGCCAGCAGCTTGAGGCTAACAGGGGGCTACGAGCAGTACTTC	CASSLRLTGGYEQYF
TRBV27	TRBJ2-7	few	-	TGTGCCAGCAGTTCTAGAATATACGAGCAGTACTTC	CASSSRIYEQYF
TRBV20-1	TRBJ2-1	-	TRBD2	TGCAGTGCTAGAGATCTCCGGCTAGCGGGGCCGCCCTACAATGAGCAGTTCTTC	CSARDLRLAGPPYNEQFF
TRBV5-1	TRBJ2-1	many	TRBD2	TGCGCCAGCAGCCCAAATAGCGGGAGGGAGATATACAATGAGCAGTTCTTC	CASSPNSGREIYNEQFF
TRBV11-2	TRBJ2-1	many	-	TGTGCCAGCAGCTTAGTACGGTATCCTCTCTACAATGAGCAGTTCTTC	CASSLVRYPLYNEQFF
TRBV9	TRBJ2-7	-	TRBD1	TGTGCCAGCAGCGAGGGGACAGGCCCCTACGAGCAGTACTTC	CASSEGTGPYEQYF
TRBV11-2	TRBJ2-3	once	TRBD2	TGTGCCAGCAGCTTAGTAAGCGGGAGGGTCACAGATACGCAGTATTTT	CASSLVSGRVTDTQYF
TRBV20-1	TRBJ2-1	few	TRBD2	TGCAGTGCTAGCTTCATAGCGGCTAGCGGAGGGTACTACAATGAGCAGTTCTTC	CSASFIAASGGYYNEQFF
TRBV7-9	TRBJ2-5	-	TRBD2	TGTGCCAGCAGCGTCGCGGGAGGGCCAGGAGAGACCCAGTACTTC	CASSVAGGPGETQYF
TRBV12-3/TRBV12-4	TRBJ2-7	many	-	TGTGCCAGCAGTTTAACCTTAGGCAGAGAATACGAGCAGTACTTC	CASSLTLGREYEQYF
TRBV9	TRBJ2-7	-	-	TGTGCCAGCAGCGTATATAGCAGCTCCTACGAGCAGTACTTC	CASSVYSSSYEQYF
TRBV9	TRBJ2-6	few	-	TGTGCCAGCAGCGTAGGAGACAGCTACTCTGGGGCCAACGTCCTGACTTTC	CASSVGDSYSGANVLTF
TRBV7-9	TRBJ2-3	-	-	TGTGCCAGCAGTCCCTTTCGGGGGGCCACAGATACGCAGTATTTT	CASSPFRGATDTQYF
TRBV7-9	TRBJ2-5	-	-	TGTGCCAGCAGCTTCGGGGGATCGTGGGAGACCCAGTACTTC	CASSFGGSWETQYF
TRBV27	TRBJ2-3	-	-	TGTGCCAGCAGTTTATCCCAAGGACGGGCCACAGATACGCAGTATTTT	CASSLSQGRATDTQYF
TRBV20-1	TRBJ2-1	many	-	TGCAGTGCTAGTATGCGGGAAGGGTACAATGAGCAGTTCTTC	CSASMREGYNEQFF
TRBV11-2	TRBJ2-3	few	-	TGTGCCAGCAGCTTAGACACCGGGAAAAGGGCGCAGTATTTT	CASSLDTGKRAQYF
TRBV7-2	TRBJ1-1	-	-	TGTGCCAGCAGCTTAGCATTTGTTGTCCGGTCTATGAACACTGAAGCTTTCTTT	CASSLAFVVRSMNTEAFF
TRBV6-1	TRBJ1-5	few	TRBD1	TGTGCCAGCAAAAGCAGGGGGCCTGGAAATCAGCCCCAGCATTTT	CASKSRGPGNQPQHF
TRBV6-1	TRBJ2-7	few	TRBD1	TGTGCCAGCAGTGATGACAGGGGCGCCTACGAGCAGTACTTC	CASSDDRGAYEQYF
TRBV28	TRBJ2-7	-	TRBD2	TGTGCCAGCAGTTATGGGAGGGAGCTCGCCGAGCAGTACTTC	CASSYGRELAEQYF
TRBV27	TRBJ2-7	-	-	TGTGCCAGCAGTCTACGCTACAGGGTGGACCTCTACGAGCAGTACTTC	CASSLRYRVDLYEQYF
TRBV6-4	TRBJ2-1	many	TRBD1	TGTGCCAGCAGTGACGAGGGGGGACAGGGGGACAGAGAGCAGTTCTTC	CASSDEGGQGDREQFF
TRBV15	TRBJ2-7	few	TRBD2	TGTGCCACCAGCAGAGATTTGACTAGCGGCTACGAGCAGTACTTC	CATSRDLTSGYEQYF
TRBV7-9	TRBJ2-5	-	-	TGTGCCAGCAGTGGAGCGGAAGAGACCCAGTACTTC	CASSGAEETQYF
TRBV5-1	TRBJ2-1	many	-	TGCGCCAGTACCCTAGGTTTGGCCTACAATGAGCAGTTCTTC	CASTLGLAYNEQFF
TRBV11-1	TRBJ2-7	few	TRBD2	TGTGCCAGCAGCTTAGCGGGACTAGCGGGAGGCCCAAGCTCCTACGAGCAGTACTTC	CASSLAGLAGGPSSYEQYF
TRBV27	TRBJ2-7	-	-	TGTGCCAGCAGTAAATACAGGACCGAGCAGTACTTC	CASSKYRTEQYF